This T cell receptor beta chain came from a study of CD4 T cells in relation to SARS-CoV-2 and coronaviruses. The protocol was immunoSEQ multiplex PCR, while the TCRdb copy is restricted to in-frame clones and leaves out a portion. The sample contains 19,000 or so clones, 60% to 80% of which appear only once. Before the COVID-19 pandemic, during about 2011-2019, CD4+ T cells were taken from unexposed donors. After about 10 days of culture, CD4+ T cells were isolated. About this clone: Antigen unknown.

Germline CDR1 KGHDR, CDR2 SFDVKD. Trimming shortened V by 2 bases and J by 5 bases, and 11 bases separated the two germline ends. This CDR3 region has 14 residues. The sample was CD4+ T cells from PBMCs, cultured in vitro. The TCR originated in a human donor in good health. The rearrangement joins TRBV24-1 to TRBJ2-5; D is possibly TRBD1 (6 bases). The CDR3 region has the DNA TGTGCCACCAGTGATTCAGGGGTGTGGGAGACCCAGTACTTC. Amino acids: CATSDSGVWETQYF.